What follows are 19 T cell receptor beta chains derived from one specimen sequenced in a study of blood T cells in healthy people across ages. Then a second PCR, running about 7 to 11 cycles, was carried out with a sample-barcoded 5' primer and a J-beta primer mix. MiXCR, applied by TCRdb to the 5' RACE reads, yields one record per CDR3 protein. The sample contains around 710,000 distinct CDR3 sequences, roughly 47% of which appear only once. Source material: blood. The receptor set was obtained from a woman aged 60-75 years in good health.

There are a few counts of this clonotype. The V call is TRBV9, the J call TRBJ2-7; 9 bases match TRBD1. The trim removed 0 bases at V and 2 bases at J, leaving 6 bases unmatched. The CDR3 covers 16 residues. Germline V gene data show CDR1 as SGDLS and CDR2 as YYNGEE. The chain's CDR3 is CASSVDPGTGTYEQYF. The CDR3, as DNA: TGTGCCAGCAGCGTAGACCCGGGGACAGGGACCTACGAGCAGTACTTC.

This clonotype was seen a handful of times. The J gene is TRBJ2-3, the V gene TRBV21-1. TRBV21-1 is reported as a pseudogene. This CDR3 region has 15 residues. The CDR3 sequence is CASSPQCRNRDTQYF. The DNA for the CDR3 is TGTGCCAGCAGCCCACAGTGTCGGAATAGGGATACGCAGTATTTT.

This clonotype turned up a few times. The chain is built from TRBV4-2 and TRBJ2-1; no definite D call. This CDR3 is 16 amino acids long. Germline V gives CDR1 LGHNA, CDR2 YNFKEQ. Trimming pared 0 bases from V and 4 bases from J, leaving 13 bases between. CDR3 amino acids: CASSQDRAREYNEQFF. The DNA of the CDR3 is TGTGCCAGCAGCCAAGATAGGGCTAGAGAATACAATGAGCAGTTCTTC.

This chain connects TRBV18 to TRBJ1-1; possible D gene TRBD1, 6 bases. CDR1 is KGHSH, CDR2 LQKENI, per germline. V lost 7 bases, J lost 1 base, and 10 bases lay in between. This CDR3 has 13 residues. The CDR3 region has the DNA TGTGCCAGCTGCGAGACAGGGAACACTGAAGCTTTCTTT. It encodes CASCETGNTEAFF.

The J gene is TRBJ2-3, the V gene TRBV10-1, with TRBD2 as a possible D gene (5 bases). The CDR3 loop spans 14 amino acids. Trimming removed 4 bases from V and 3 bases from J, with 11 bases in between. Germline V CDR1 and CDR2: WNHNN, SYGVQD (reference sequence). The CDR3 bases are TGCGCCAGCAGTGGAGGGCGAACGACAGATACGCAGTATTTT. Its protein is CASSGGRTTDTQYF.

This chain connects TRBV15 to TRBJ2-7; the D is unclear. Germline V CDR1 and CDR2: LNHNV, YYDKDF (reference sequence). This CDR3 has 15 residues. Trimming took 2 bases from V and 0 from J, leaving 11 bases between them. The CDR3 region has the DNA TGTGCCACCAGCAGACCGTATCCCGACTCCTACGAGCAGTACTTC. This sequence encodes CATSRPYPDSYEQYF.

There are many counts of this clonotype. This rearrangement joins TRBV20-1 to TRBJ2-5, with TRBD2 identical over 8 bases. J was trimmed by 5 bases and V by 3 bases; bases with no gene match: 8. The germline gives CDR1 DFQATT, CDR2 SNEGSKA (reference sequence). The CDR3 covers 14 residues. The CDR3 region is CSASGRATKETQYF. The CDR3 bases are TGCAGTGCTAGCGGGAGGGCTACGAAGGAGACCCAGTACTTC.

This clonotype appeared a few times. The genes are TRBV7-2 and TRBJ1-4; possible D gene TRBD1, 5 bases. The CDR3 extends over 15 amino acids. With 1 base removed from V and 7 bases from J, the gap between germline ends came to 13 bases. Germline lookup yields CDR1 SGHTA and CDR2 FQGNSA. The CDR3 DNA follows: TGTGCCAGCAGCTTAGGTCAGGGCCCTATTGAAAAACTGTTTTTT. Amino acid sequence: CASSLGQGPIEKLFF.

Only one count was recorded for this clonotype. The chain has TRBV11-3 and TRBJ1-5; unclear D gene. The germline CDR1 and CDR2 sequences are SGHNT and YENEEA. Trimming cost V 8 bases and J 2 bases, with 19 bases left between them. The CDR3 is made up of 16 amino acids. The CDR3 region has the DNA TGTGCCAGCGGATATAAACGGGGTGGAGGCAATCAGCCCCAGCATTTT. Encoded protein: CASGYKRGGGNQPQHF.

This clonotype occurred a few times. The chain has TRBV6-5 and TRBJ2-1, with D hard to call. The CDR3 consists of 17 residues. Germline values: CDR1 MNHEY, CDR2 SVGAGI. The V and J ends lost 5 bases and 0 bases respectively, with 17 bases between them. This chain's CDR3 is CASSTDSPGYSYNEQFF. The CDR3 DNA reads TGTGCCAGCAGTACCGATTCCCCGGGTTACTCCTACAATGAGCAGTTCTTC.

V gene TRBV7-2 combines with J gene TRBJ2-5; weak D call: TRBD1 (6 bases). V lost 4 bases, J lost 11 bases, and 32 bases lay in between. The CDR3 length is 18 residues. Germline V gives CDR1 SGHTA, CDR2 FQGNSA. CDR3 sequence: CASSSQGPEDLVGNEQYF. The DNA of the CDR3 is TGTGCCAGCAGCTCGCAGGGGCCCGAGGATCTGGTTGGGAATGAGCAGTACTTC.

This clonotype was recorded a few times. V gene TRBV10-3 combines with J gene TRBJ1-6; tentative D call: TRBD1 (6 bases). The CDR3 is 13 residues long. Germline V lookup: CDR1 ENHRY, CDR2 SYGVKD. The ends were cut back, 6 bases at V and 8 bases at J, with 11 bases in the middle. Written as DNA, the CDR3 is TGTGCCATCAGGGGGGCGCAGGATTCACCCCTCCACTTT. Protein product: CAIRGAQDSPLHF.

In regard to this clonotype: The junction shows a germline mismatch at one end, possibly a read error. J is TRBJ2-5 and V is TRBV20-1; 10 bases match TRBD2. Germline loops: CDR1 DFQATT, CDR2 SNEGSKA (reference sequence). The CDR3 consists of 12 residues. The CDR3 loop reads CSPSGSGETQYF. CDR3 DNA sequence: TGCAGTCCTAGCGGGAGTGGGGAGACCCAGTACTTC.

The chain links TRBV14 to TRBJ2-1, with a possible D match to TRBD1 (5 bases). The CDR3 sequence is 15 residues long. Trimming took 4 bases from V and 3 from J, leaving 13 bases between them. Germline loops: CDR1 SGHDN, CDR2 FVKESK. CDR3 DNA: TGTGCCAGCAGCCTCAAGTCTACAGGCTACAATGAGCAGTTCTTC. Translated, it gives CASSLKSTGYNEQFF.

This chain connects TRBV6-2 or TRBV6-3 to TRBJ2-7; D gene unclear. Germline V CDR1 and CDR2: MNHEY, SVGEGT. The CDR3 is made up of 15 amino acids. Trimming took off 2 bases at V and 5 bases at J, with 16 bases between the two ends. CDR3 DNA sequence: TGTGCCAGCAGTTACCCTCTTACAGATATCGACGAGCAGTACTTC. Translating gives CASSYPLTDIDEQYF.

The gene calls are TRBV18 and TRBJ2-5; D uncertain. V was trimmed by 2 bases and J by 0 bases, leaving 7 bases between them. CDR1 KGHSH and CDR2 LQKENI come from the germline V gene. There are 14 residues in the CDR3. The chain's CDR3 is CASSPFADQETQYF. The CDR3 coding sequence is TGTGCCAGCTCACCATTCGCAGACCAAGAGACCCAGTACTTC.

J is TRBJ1-5 and V is TRBV6-5; TRBD1 is a possible D gene (5 bases). Per the germline V gene, CDR1 is MNHEY and CDR2 is SVGAGI. The V and J ends lost 6 bases and 5 bases respectively, with 11 bases between them. The CDR3 is 13 residues long. The CDR3 sequence is CASRQGTHQPQHF. The DNA for the CDR3 is TGTGCCAGCAGGCAGGGTACGCATCAGCCCCAGCATTTT.

The V gene is TRBV13, the J gene TRBJ1-2; 8 bases match TRBD1. The CDR3 is made up of 15 amino acids. V gave up 5 bases and J gave up 0 bases; unmatched junction bases: 5. Germline CDR1 is PRHDT and CDR2 is FYEKMQ (reference sequence). The chain's CDR3 is CASSVGTGPNYGYTF. DNA of the CDR3: TGTGCCAGCAGCGTCGGGACAGGTCCTAACTATGGCTACACCTTC.

The rearrangement uses TRBV7-2 and TRBJ2-5; D assignment may be TRBD1 or TRBD2 (5 bases each). The tail of the sequence fits TRBJ2-7 better, so the J call may be wrong. The CDR3 length is 14 residues. CDR1 and CDR2 (germline): SGHTA, FQGNSA. This CDR3 reads CASSSGTDDYEQYF. CDR3 coding DNA: TGTGCCAGCAGCTCCGGGACGGACGACTACGAGCAGTACTTC.